Listed below are T cell receptor beta chains from one sample, sequenced in a study of control samples from healthy donors and cancer patients. TCRdb's table, derived via immunoSEQ multiplex PCR, lists solely in-frame clones and lacks some. The sample holds about 120,000 clones; more than 75% are singletons and the top ten take around 2.5%. Sequenced sample: blood. Receptors originate from a woman aged 70-85 years in good health. CDR3s include the opening cysteine and the closing phenylalanine or tryptophan. Fields, in order: CDR3 length, V gene, CDR3 protein.

>14|TRBV4-2
CASSADRVSRELFF
>14|TRBV5-1
CASSPGQGAGEQYF
>14|TRBV6-4
CASSVRTGEREQYF
>14|TRBV18
CASSPQLAGETQYF
>14|TRBV20-1
CSASPAGFNQPQHF
>16|TRBV14
CASSQVKGMGTGELFF
>13|TRBV29-1
CSSLSPGVDTQYF
>15|TRBV7-9
CASTPWDRGNYGYTF
>20|TRBV7-8
CASSLATGGPWDSGANVLTF
>18|TRBV7-2
CASSSHIYRTGRGTEAFF
>15|TRBV7-9
CASSRTDRLSYEQYF
>13|TRBV10-3
CAISGLDTGELFF
>14|TRBV5-4
CASSLGQTNYEQYF
>16|TRBV5-1
CASTEQPGQGNSPLHF
>12|TRBV6-2/TRBV6-3
CASSTVGEKLFF